This T cell receptor (beta chain) was documented in a study of persistence of HIV-infected CD4 T cells. Study summary: The sample holds CD4+ T cells responsive to CMV or HIV-1 Gag. Study-wide points: CMV- and Gag-responding cells had lower TCRbeta richness than CD3/CD28-responding cells.

This clone appeared once. Antigen specificity is unknown. This was the immunoSEQ version 4 assay in survey mode. Repertoires were generated with immunoSEQ multiplex PCR, while TCRdb's copy carries only in-frame clones and drops some. This table holds under 60,000 clones, about 80% found once. Cells were stimulated with CMV-infected fibroblast lysates at 8.5 to 10 ug/mL. CD40L-negative CD69-negative CD45RO-high memory CD4+ T cells were sorted as populations depleted of antigen-responding cells. Donors had CD4+ T cell counts above 400 cells/uL and were CMV-seropositive. An 18-hour stimulation of CD8-depleted PBMCs used anti-CD28/CD49d costimulation, CD40-blocking antibody and enfuvirtide. V lost 7 bases to trimming and J lost 1 base, with 17 bases between them. Per germline, CDR1 SGHNT and CDR2 YYREEE (reference sequence). The CDR3 totals 15 residues.

The input for sequencing was CD4+ T cells sorted from PBMCs after 18-hour stimulation, taken from a patient who received antiretroviral therapy. This TCR came from an adult man with HIV who was CMV-seropositive. The chain couples TRBV5-4 to TRBJ1-1; no clear D gene. The CDR3 nucleotides are TGTGCCAGCTCCCTTTTTGGTTTGGGGAACACTGAAGCTTTCTTT. It specifies CASSLFGLGNTEAFF.